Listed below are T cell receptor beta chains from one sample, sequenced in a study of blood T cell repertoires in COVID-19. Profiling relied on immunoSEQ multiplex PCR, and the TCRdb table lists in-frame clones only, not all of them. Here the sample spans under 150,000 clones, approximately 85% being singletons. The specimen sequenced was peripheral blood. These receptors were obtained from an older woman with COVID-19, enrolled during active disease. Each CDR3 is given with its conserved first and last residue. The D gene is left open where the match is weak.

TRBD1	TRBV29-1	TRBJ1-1	CSVEKDRATEAFF
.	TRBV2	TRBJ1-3	CASSEFRGEWSSGNTIYF
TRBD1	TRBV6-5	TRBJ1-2	CATRQGDYGYTF
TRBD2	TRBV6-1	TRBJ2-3	CASSDSWASGGSTDTQYF
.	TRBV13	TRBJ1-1	CASSLRTEAFF
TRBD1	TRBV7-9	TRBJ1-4	CASSPRDRSINEKLFF
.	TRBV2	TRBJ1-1	CASRNSGGTEAFF
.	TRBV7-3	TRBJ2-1	CASSGPGNIPYNEQFF
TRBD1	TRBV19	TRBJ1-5	CASSMGQGMDGNQPQHF
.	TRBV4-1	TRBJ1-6	CASSQDLRESSSYNSPLHF
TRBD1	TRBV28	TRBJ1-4	CASSRQGASNEKLFF
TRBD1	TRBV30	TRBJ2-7	CAWDGGQSYEQYF
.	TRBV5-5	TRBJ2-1	CASSLGLLPHEQFF
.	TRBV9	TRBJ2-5	CASSRPGEETQYF
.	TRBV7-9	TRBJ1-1	CASSEGNTEAFF
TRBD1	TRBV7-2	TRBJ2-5	CASSPSGQGRLETQYF
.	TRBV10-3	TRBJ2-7	CAIRDDSEVRSYEQYF
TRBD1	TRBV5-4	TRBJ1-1	CASSLAGRDSEAFF
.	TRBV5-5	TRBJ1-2	CASSILQGRDGYTF
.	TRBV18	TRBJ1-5	CASSPRRAGGQPQHF
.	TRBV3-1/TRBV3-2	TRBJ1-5	CASSQDGGPQPQHF
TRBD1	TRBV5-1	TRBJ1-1	CASRYPEKGARGMNTEAFF
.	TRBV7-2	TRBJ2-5	CASSLWRVNQETQYF
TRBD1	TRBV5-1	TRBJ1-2	CASSLAIPGQADHQGYTF
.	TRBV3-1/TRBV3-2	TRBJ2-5	CASRLAMTQYF
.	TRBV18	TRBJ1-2	CASSPPRGPLGYGYTF
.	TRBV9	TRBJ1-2	CASSVGQGGYGYTF
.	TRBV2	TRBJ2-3	CASSATPRDEDTQYF
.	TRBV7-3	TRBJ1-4	CASSLSPGGGEKLFF
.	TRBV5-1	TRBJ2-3	CASSLVPGDTQYF
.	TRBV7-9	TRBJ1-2	CASSPSWQGIGGYTF
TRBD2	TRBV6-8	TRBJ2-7	CASSYGTSGGSPIYEQYF
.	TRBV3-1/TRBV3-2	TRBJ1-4	CASSQDLRQANEKLFF
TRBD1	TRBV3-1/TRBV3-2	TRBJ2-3	CASSSQGISTDTQYF
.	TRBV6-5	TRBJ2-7	CASSYGRVGSYEQYF
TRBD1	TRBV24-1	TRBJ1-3	CATSDSTGDSGNTIYF
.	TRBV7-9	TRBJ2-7	CASSLPQGNSYEQYF
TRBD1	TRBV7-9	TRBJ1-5	CASSRQGENQPQHF
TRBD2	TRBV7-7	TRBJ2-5	CASSLNLAGAEETQYF
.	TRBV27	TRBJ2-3	CASSYSQQGTDTQYF
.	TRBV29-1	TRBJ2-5	CSVDGHLRETQYF